This entry is about one T cell receptor (beta chain). Its antigen is not known. This table comes from immunoSEQ multiplex PCR, and its TCRdb copy is limited to in-frame clones, with some not included. The table includes about 57,000 clones, approximately 80% detected once. Having been cultured for around ten days, the cells underwent CD4+ T cell isolation. Subjects were given two BNT162b2 or mRNA-1273 vaccine doses. In the cultures, half the medium was exchanged for IL-2 medium on days 3 and 7. The data are from a study of vaccination effects on CD4 cells after COVID-19. General study findings and limits: Long after vaccination, the clones induced by infection and by vaccine shrank markedly in size.

Sequenced material: CD4+ T cells from PBMCs cultured without peptide, taken after COVID-19 vaccination. The sequence was obtained from a human donor who received a COVID-19 vaccine.

The CDR3 reads CASSQGGEQGRNTIYF. The DNA for the CDR3 is TGTGCCAGCAGCCAAGGTGGGGAACAGGGGAGAAACACCATATATTTT. V is TRBV3-1 (or the pseudogene TRBV3-2) and J is TRBJ1-3; 7 bases agree with TRBD1. The V and J ends lost 1 base and 5 bases, in that order; junction bases with no gene match: 8. The CDR3 loop spans 16 amino acids. Germline CDR1 LGHDT, CDR2 YNNKEL (reference sequence).